These T cell receptor beta chains were read from a single sample in a study of OX40 agonist ivuxolimab in advanced cancers. Profiling relied on immunoSEQ multiplex PCR, and the TCRdb table lists in-frame clones only, not all of them. The sample holds about 68,000 clones; 85% to 95% are singletons and the top ten take around 1%. This material consisted of CD4+ or CD8+ T cells sorted from blood, taken in a trial of the OX40 agonist ivuxolimab. The source is an adult with an advanced solid tumor such as melanoma, head and neck, liver or kidney cancer. The conserved cysteine and the conserved F or W are not part of the CDR3 here. Each record gives: CDR3 length, J gene, V gene, CDR3 protein.

13	TRBJ1-2	TRBV6-6	ASSSSGGQGYGYT
11	TRBJ1-2	TRBV10-1	ASSPDANYGYT
13	TRBJ2-7	TRBV9	ASSVVGSLSYEQY
11	TRBJ2-1	TRBV2	ASSASAGNEQF
13	TRBJ1-2	TRBV5-1	ASSLGGGQDYGYT
14	TRBJ2-6	TRBV7-9	ASSHQTRSGANVLT
13	TRBJ2-1	TRBV19	ASSTGQGRYNEQF
14	TRBJ1-4	TRBV7-9	ASSRGGDGKWEKLF
12	TRBJ1-3	TRBV5-4	ATSAQGVPGTIY
12	TRBJ1-3	TRBV19	ASSIAGSGNTIY
12	TRBJ1-5	TRBV5-1	ASSPGTGDQPQH